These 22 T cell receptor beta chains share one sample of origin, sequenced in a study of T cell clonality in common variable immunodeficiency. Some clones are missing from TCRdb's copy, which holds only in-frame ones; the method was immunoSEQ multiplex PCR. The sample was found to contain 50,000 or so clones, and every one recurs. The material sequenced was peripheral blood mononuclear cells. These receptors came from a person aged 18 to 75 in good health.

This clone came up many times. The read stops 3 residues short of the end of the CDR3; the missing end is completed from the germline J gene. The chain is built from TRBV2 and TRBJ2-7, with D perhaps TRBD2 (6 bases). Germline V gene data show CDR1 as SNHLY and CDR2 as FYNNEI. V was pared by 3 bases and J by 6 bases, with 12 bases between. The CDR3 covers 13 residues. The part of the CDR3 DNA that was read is TGTGCCAGCAGTGATGGTTTGGGGGGCGAG. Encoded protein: CASSDGLGGE. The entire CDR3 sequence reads CASSDGLGGEQYF.

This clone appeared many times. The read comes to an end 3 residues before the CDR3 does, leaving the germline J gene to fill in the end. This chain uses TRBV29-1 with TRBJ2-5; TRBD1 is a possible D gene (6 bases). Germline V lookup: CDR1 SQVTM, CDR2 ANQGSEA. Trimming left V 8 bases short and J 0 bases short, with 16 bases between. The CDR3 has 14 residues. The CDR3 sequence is CSLAKTGNQETQYF. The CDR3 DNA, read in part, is TGCAGCCTCGCTAAGACAGGAAACCAAGAGACC.

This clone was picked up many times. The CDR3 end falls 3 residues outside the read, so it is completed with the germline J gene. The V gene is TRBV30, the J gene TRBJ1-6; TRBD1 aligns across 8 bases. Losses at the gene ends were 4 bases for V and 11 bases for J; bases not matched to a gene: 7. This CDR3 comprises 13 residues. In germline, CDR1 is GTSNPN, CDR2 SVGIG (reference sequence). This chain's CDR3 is CAWTAGGWPPLHF. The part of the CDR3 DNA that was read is TGTGCCTGGACGGCAGGGGGCTGGCCACCC. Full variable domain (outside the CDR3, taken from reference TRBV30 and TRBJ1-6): SQTIHQWPATLVQPVGSPLSLECTVEGTSNPNLYWYRQAAGRGLQLLFYSVGIGQISSEVPQNLSASRPQDRQFILSSKKLLLSDSGFYLCAWTAGGWPPLHFGNGTRLTVT.

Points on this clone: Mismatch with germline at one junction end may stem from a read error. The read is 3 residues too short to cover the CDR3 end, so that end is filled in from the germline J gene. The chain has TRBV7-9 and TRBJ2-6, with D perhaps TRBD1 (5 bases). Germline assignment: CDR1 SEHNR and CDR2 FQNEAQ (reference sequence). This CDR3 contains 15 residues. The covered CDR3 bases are TGTTCCAGCAGCTTAGCACAGGCTGGGGCCAACGTC. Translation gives CSSSLAQAGANV. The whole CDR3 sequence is CSSSLAQAGANVLTF.

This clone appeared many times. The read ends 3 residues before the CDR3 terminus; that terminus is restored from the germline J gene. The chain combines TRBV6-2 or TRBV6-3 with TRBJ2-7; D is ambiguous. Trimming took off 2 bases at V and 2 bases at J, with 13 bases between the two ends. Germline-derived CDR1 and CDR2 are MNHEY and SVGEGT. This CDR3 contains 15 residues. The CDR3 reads CASSYPPVRPYEQYF. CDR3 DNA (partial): TGTGCCAGCAGTTACCCCCCGGTACGCCCCTACGAG.

CDR3 region: CASSSPGLAGESSYNEQFF. CDR3 DNA, as far as it was read: TGCGCCAGCAGTTCACCGGGACTAGCGGGGGAAAGCTCCTACAATGAG. The chain joins TRBV5-1 to TRBJ2-1; 14 nucleotides agree with TRBD2. The read terminates 3 residues before the CDR3 end, so the remaining end is supplied by the germline J gene. Trimming removed 5 bases from V and 0 bases from J; junction bases left unmatched: 10. The germline CDR1 and CDR2 sequences are SGHRS and YFSETQ. The CDR3 has 19 residues.

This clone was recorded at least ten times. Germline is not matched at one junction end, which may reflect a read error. Partial CDR3 DNA: TGCGCCAGCAGCCACTTACTAGCGACCGCGAACACCGGGGAG. It is translated as CASSHLLATANTGE. The full CDR3 protein reads CASSHLLATANTGELFF. The V and J genes are TRBV4-2 and TRBJ2-2, with 7 nucleotides matching TRBD2. The CDR3 end lies 3 residues beyond the end of the read and is filled in from the germline J gene. The CDR3 runs 17 residues. Germline CDR1 is LGHNA and CDR2 is YNFKEQ.

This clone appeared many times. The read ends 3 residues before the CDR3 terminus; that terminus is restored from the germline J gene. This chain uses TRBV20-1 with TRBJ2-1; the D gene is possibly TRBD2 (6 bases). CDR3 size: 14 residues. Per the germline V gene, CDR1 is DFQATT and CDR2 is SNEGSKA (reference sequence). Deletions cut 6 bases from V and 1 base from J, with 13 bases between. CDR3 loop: CSARSGPSYNEQFF. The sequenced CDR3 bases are TGCAGTGCAAGAAGCGGGCCTTCCTACAATGAG.

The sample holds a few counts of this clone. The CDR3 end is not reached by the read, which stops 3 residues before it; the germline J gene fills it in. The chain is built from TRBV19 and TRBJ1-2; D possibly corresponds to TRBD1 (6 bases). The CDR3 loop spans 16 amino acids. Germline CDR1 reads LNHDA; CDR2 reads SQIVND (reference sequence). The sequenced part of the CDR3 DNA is TGTGCCAGTAGTTATCAGGGGTATAGCTCCTACAATGAC. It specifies CASSYQGYSSYND. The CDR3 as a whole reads CASSYQGYSSYNDYTF.

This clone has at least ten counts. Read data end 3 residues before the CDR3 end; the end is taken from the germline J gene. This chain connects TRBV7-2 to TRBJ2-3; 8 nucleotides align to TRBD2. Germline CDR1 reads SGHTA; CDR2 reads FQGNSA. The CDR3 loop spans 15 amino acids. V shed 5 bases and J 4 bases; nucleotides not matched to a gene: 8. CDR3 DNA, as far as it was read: TGTGCCAGCAGCCTACAGAGCGGGAGCGCAGATACG. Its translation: CASSLQSGSADT. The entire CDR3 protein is CASSLQSGSADTQYF.

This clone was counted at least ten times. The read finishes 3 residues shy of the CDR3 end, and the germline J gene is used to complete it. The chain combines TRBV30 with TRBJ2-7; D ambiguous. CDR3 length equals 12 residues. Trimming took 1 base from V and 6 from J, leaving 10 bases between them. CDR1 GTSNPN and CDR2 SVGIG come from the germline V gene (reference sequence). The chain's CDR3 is CAWSAPGGEQYF. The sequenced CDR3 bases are TGTGCCTGGAGTGCCCCCGGTGGCGAG.

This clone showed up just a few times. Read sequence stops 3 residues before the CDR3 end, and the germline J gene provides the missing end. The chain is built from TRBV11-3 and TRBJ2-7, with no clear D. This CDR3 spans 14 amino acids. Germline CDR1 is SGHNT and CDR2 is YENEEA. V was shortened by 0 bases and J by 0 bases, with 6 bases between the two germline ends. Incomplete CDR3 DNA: TGTGCCAGCAGCTTAGACGGTCCCTCCTACGAG. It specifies CASSLDGPSYE. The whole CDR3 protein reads CASSLDGPSYEQYF.

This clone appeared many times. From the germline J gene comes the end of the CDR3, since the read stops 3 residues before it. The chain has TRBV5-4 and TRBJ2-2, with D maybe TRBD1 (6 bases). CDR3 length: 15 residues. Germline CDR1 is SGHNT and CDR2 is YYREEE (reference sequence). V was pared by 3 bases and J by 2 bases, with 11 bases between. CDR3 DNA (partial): TGTGCCAGCAGCTATACAGGGATCAACACCGGGGAG. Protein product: CASSYTGINTGE. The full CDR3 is CASSYTGINTGELFF. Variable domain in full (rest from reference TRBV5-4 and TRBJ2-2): ETGVTQSPTHLIKTRGQQVTLRCSSQSGHNTVSWYQQALGQGPQFIFQYYREEENGRGNFPPRFSGLQFPNYSSELNVNALELDDSALYLCASSYTGINTGELFFGEGSRLTVL.

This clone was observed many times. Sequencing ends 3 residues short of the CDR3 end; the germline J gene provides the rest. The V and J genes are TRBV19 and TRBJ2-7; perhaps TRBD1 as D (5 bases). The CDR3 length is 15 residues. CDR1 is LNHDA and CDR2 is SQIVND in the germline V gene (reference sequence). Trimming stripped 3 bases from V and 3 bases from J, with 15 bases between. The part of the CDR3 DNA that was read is TGTGCCAGTAGTATGGGCGGACACCCGGGCTACGAG. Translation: CASSMGGHPGYE. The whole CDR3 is CASSMGGHPGYEQYF. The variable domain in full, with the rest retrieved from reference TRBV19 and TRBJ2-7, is DGGITQSPKYLFRKEGQNVTLSCEQNLNHDAMYWYRQDPGQGLRLIYYSQIVNDFQKGDIAEGYSVSREKKESFPLTVTSAQKNPTAFYLCASSMGGHPGYEQYFGPGTRLTVT.

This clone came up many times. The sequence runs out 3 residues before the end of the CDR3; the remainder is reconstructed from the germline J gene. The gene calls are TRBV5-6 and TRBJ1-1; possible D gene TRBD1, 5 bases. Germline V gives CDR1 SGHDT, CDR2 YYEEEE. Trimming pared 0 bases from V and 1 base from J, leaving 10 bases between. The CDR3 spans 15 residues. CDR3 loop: CASSLVGGANTEAFF. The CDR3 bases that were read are TGTGCCAGCAGCTTGGTCGGGGGTGCGAACACTGAA.

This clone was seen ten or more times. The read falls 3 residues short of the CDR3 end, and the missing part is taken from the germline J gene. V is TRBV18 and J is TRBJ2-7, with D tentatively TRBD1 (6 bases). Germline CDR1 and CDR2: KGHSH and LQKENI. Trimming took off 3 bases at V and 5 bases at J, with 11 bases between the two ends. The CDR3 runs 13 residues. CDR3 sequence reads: CASSPTGQDEQYF. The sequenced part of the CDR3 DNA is TGTGCCAGCTCACCTACAGGGCAGGACGAG.

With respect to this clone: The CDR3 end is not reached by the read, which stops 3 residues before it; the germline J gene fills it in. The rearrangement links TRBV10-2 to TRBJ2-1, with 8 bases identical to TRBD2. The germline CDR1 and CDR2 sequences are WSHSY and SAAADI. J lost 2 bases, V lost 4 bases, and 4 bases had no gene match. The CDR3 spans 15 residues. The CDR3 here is CASSASGGTYNEQFF. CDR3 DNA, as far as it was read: TGCGCCAGCAGTGCCAGCGGGGGAACCTACAATGAG.

The CDR3 loop is CASTAGDWTEAFF. The part of the CDR3 DNA that was read is TGTGCCAGTACCGCAGGGGATTGGACTGAA. J is TRBJ1-1 and V is TRBV19; D is perhaps TRBD1 (6 bases). The CDR3 end falls 3 residues outside the read, so it is completed with the germline J gene. V lost 7 bases and J 5 bases, leaving 14 bases between the germline ends. CDR3 size: 13 residues. Germline lookup yields CDR1 LNHDA and CDR2 SQIVND (reference sequence).

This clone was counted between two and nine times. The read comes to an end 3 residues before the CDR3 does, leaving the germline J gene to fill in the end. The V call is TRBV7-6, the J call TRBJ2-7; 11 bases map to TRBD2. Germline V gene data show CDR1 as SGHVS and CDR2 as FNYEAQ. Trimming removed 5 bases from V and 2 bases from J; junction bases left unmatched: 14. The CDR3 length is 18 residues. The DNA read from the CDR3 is TGTGCCAGCAGCCGGCTAGTGAGGAGACTAGCGGGAACCTACGAG. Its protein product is CASSRLVRRLAGTYE. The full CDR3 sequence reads CASSRLVRRLAGTYEQYF.

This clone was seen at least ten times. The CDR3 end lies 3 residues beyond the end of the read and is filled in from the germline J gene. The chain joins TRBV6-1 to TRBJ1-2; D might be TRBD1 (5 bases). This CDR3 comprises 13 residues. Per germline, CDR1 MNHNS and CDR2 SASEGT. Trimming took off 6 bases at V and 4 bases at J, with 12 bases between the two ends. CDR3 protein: CASREQDFYGYTF. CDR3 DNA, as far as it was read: TGTGCCAGCAGGGAACAGGACTTCTATGGC.

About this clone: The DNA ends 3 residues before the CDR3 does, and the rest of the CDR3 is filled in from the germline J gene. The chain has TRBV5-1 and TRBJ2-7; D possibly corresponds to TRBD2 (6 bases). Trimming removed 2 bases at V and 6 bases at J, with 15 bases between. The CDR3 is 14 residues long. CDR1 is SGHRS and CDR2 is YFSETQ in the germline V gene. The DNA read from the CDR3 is TGCGCCAGCAGCTTAACTAGCCGGTCCCGCGAG. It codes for CASSLTSRSRE. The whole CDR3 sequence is CASSLTSRSREQYF.

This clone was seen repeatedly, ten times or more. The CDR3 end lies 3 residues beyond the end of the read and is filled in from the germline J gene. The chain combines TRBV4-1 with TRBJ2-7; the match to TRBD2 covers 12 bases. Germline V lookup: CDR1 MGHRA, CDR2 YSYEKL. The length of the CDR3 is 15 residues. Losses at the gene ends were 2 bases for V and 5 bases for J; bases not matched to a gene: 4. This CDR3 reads CASSQRLAGVDEQYF. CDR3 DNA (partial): TGCGCCAGCAGCCAAAGACTAGCGGGAGTAGACGAG.